There are many counts of the clone carrying this T cell receptor beta chain. What it binds is unknown. This sample stems from a study of Graves' ophthalmopathy and Graves' hyperthyroidism. Looking at the study overall: The authors collected peripheral blood at initial diagnosis, before any treatment. Study observations and caveats: A majority of expanded thyroid clonotypes exceeding 0.001 frequency were likewise present in blood. Sensitivity of around 64% and specificity of 72% to 85% were achieved by the model that predicted ophthalmopathy progression.

J lost 0 bases, V lost 11 bases, and 6 bases had no gene match. This CDR3 has 13 amino acids. Germline V gene lookup returns CDR1 MGHDK and CDR2 SYGVNS. Amplifying from RNA transcripts, the study obtained TCR beta CDR3 regions. Amplification began with first-round RT-PCR using HTBI primers, then second-round multiplex PCR was performed. TCRdb itself ran the multiplex PCR reads through MiXCR, one entry per CDR3 protein. Seen here are almost 750,000 distinct CDR3 sequences, 40% observed once, and the top ten hold about 40%. The sample was peripheral blood. The sequence derives from an adult man with Graves' ophthalmopathy. The V call is TRBV25-1, the J call TRBJ1-1; TRBD1 agrees at 7 bases. The CDR3 region has the DNA TGTGCCTCCGAAGACAGGGTGAACACTGAAGCTTTCTTT. It yields the protein CASEDRVNTEAFF.